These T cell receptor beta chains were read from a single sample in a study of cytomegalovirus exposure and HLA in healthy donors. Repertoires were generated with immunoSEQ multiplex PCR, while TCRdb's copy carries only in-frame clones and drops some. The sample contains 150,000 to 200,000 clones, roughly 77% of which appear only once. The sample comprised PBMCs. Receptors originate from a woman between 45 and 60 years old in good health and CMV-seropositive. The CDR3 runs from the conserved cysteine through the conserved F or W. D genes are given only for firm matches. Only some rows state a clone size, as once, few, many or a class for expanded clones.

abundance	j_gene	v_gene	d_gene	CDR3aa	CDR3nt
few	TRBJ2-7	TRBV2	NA	CASSGQAYEQYF	TGTGCCAGCAGTGGTCAGGCCTACGAGCAGTACTTC
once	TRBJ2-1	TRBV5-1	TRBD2	CASSPGLAGVGFGEQFF	TGCGCCAGCAGCCCGGGACTAGCGGGAGTGGGTTTCGGCGAGCAGTTCTTC
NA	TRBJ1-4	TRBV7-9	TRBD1	CSSSLGRGDEKLFF	TGTTCCAGCAGCTTAGGCAGGGGGGATGAAAAACTGTTTTTT
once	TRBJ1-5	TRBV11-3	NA	CASSFGRLENQPQHF	TGTGCCAGCAGCTTTGGTCGTTTGGAGAATCAGCCCCAGCATTTT
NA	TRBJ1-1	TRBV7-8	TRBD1	CASSLGDRGLNTEAFF	TGTGCCAGCAGCTTAGGGGACAGGGGTTTGAACACTGAAGCTTTCTTT
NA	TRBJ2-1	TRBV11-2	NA	CASSLGPWEQFF	TGTGCCAGCAGCTTAGGGCCTTGGGAGCAGTTCTTC
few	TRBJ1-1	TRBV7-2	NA	CASSLVPGMNTEAFF	TGTGCCAGCAGCTTAGTGCCAGGGATGAACACTGAAGCTTTCTTT
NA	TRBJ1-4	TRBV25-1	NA	CASRVRGGEKLFF	TGTGCCAGCAGGGTCCGGGGAGGGGAAAAACTGTTTTTT
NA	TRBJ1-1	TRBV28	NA	CATLVGTEAFF	TGTGCCACACTGGTTGGCACTGAAGCTTTCTTT
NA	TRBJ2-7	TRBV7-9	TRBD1	CASSLGDRYEQYF	TGTGCCAGCAGCTTAGGGGACAGATACGAGCAGTACTTC
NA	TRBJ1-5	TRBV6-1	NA	CASSEASVGNQPQHF	TGTGCCAGCAGTGAGGCATCAGTGGGCAATCAGCCCCAGCATTTT
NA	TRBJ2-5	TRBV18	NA	CASSPRQVETQYF	TGTGCCAGCTCACCAAGGCAGGTGGAGACCCAGTACTTC
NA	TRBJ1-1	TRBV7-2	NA	CASSLHTATNTEAFF	TGTGCCAGCAGCTTACATACCGCAACTAACACTGAAGCTTTCTTT
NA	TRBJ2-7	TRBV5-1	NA	CASSMRVLRDEQYF	TGCGCCAGCAGCATGAGGGTTTTGCGCGACGAGCAGTACTTC
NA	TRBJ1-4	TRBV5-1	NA	CASSLARVGEKLFF	TGCGCCAGCAGCTTGGCGAGGGTTGGTGAAAAACTGTTTTTT
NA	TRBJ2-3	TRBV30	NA	CAWSVGGADSVTQYF	TGTGCCTGGAGTGTTGGCGGGGCTGACAGTGTTACGCAGTATTTT
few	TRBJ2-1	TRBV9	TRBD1	CASSVVGQGVYNEQFF	TGTGCCAGCAGCGTAGTAGGGCAGGGGGTCTACAATGAGCAGTTCTTC
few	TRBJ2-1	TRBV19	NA	CASSTPLVRRRNEQFF	TGTGCCAGTAGTACCCCCCTTGTCCGTCGGCGGAATGAGCAGTTCTTC
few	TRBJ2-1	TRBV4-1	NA	CASSQDNYNEQFF	TGCGCCAGCAGCCAAGACAACTACAATGAGCAGTTCTTC
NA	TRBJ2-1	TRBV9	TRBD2	CASSVEGTRRNNEQFF	TGTGCCAGCAGCGTGGAGGGGACTAGGAGGAACAATGAGCAGTTCTTC
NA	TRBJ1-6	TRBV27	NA	CASSLVRGNSPLHF	TGTGCCAGCAGTTTAGTGCGGGGTAATTCACCCCTCCACTTT
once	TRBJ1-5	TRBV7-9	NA	CASSFASGYNQPQHF	TGTGCCAGCAGCTTCGCTTCAGGATACAATCAGCCCCAGCATTTT
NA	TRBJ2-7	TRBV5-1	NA	CASSLTQATYEQYF	TGCGCCAGCAGCTTGACACAGGCGACCTACGAGCAGTACTTC
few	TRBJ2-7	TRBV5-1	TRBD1	CASSIPGQDYEQYF	TGCGCCAGCAGCATTCCGGGACAGGACTACGAGCAGTACTTC
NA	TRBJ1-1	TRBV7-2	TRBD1	CASSTGGLTEAFF	TGTGCCAGCAGCACAGGGGGCCTCACTGAAGCTTTCTTT
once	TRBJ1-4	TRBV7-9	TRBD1	CSSSLGLTGEKLFF	TGTTCCAGCAGCTTGGGGTTGACAGGGGAAAAACTGTTTTTT
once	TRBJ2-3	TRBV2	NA	CASSGHHSSTDTQYF	TGTGCCAGCAGTGGACACCATTCTAGCACAGATACGCAGTATTTT
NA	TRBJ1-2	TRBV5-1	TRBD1	CASSGQGADYGYTF	TGCGCCAGCAGCGGACAGGGGGCGGACTATGGCTACACCTTC
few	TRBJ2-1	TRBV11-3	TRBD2	CASSLLSGGPHNEQFF	TGTGCCAGCAGCTTATTATCGGGGGGGCCACACAATGAGCAGTTCTTC
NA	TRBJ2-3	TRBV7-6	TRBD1	CASSFDWTGDEMTDTQYF	TGTGCCAGCAGCTTCGACTGGACAGGGGATGAGATGACAGATACGCAGTATTTT
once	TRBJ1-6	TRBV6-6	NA	CASSWGENSPLHF	TGTGCCAGCAGTTGGGGAGAGAATTCACCCCTCCACTTT
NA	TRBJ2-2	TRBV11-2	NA	CASSLIQGHTNTGELFF	TGTGCCAGCAGCTTAATCCAGGGGCACACGAACACCGGGGAGCTGTTTTTT
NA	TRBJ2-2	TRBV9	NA	CASSVNRGGGAGELFF	TGTGCCAGCAGCGTCAACAGGGGGGGAGGGGCCGGGGAGCTGTTTTTT
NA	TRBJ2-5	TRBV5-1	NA	CASSLGTGRGETQYF	TGCGCCAGCAGCTTGGGTACAGGGAGAGGAGAGACCCAGTACTTC
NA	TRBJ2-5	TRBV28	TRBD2	CASSLLAGGPVVKTQYF	TGTGCCAGCAGTTTACTAGCGGGGGGGCCTGTCGTCAAGACCCAGTACTTC
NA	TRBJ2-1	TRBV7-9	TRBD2	CASSFGGDLRQFF	TGTGCCAGCAGCTTTGGGGGGGACTTACGGCAGTTCTTC
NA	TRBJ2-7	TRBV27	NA	CASPPEKRGYYEQYF	TGTGCCAGCCCTCCCGAGAAAAGGGGTTACTACGAGCAGTACTTC
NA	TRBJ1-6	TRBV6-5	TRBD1	CASTGQGISPLHF	TGTGCCAGCACAGGACAGGGTATTTCACCCCTCCACTTT
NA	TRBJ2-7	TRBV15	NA	CATSRGRGSEQYF	TGTGCCACCAGCAGAGGCAGGGGAAGCGAGCAGTACTTC
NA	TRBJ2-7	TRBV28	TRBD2	CASSPTGLAGEWDSYEQYF	TGTGCCAGCAGTCCCACGGGACTAGCGGGAGAGTGGGACTCCTACGAGCAGTACTTC
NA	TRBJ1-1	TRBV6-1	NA	CASSGRLSMNTEAFF	TGTGCCAGCAGTGGACGACTGTCCATGAACACTGAAGCTTTCTTT
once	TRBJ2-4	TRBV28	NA	CASSGRGTGNIQYF	TGTGCCAGCAGTGGCAGGGGAACTGGCAACATTCAGTACTTC
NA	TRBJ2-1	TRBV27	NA	CASSSRLEGEQFF	TGTGCCAGCAGTTCGCGCCTAGAGGGTGAGCAGTTCTTC
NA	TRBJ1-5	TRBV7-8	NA	CASSSQGLGKGRQPQHF	TGTGCCAGCAGCTCGCAGGGGCTGGGGAAAGGTCGGCAGCCCCAGCATTTT